These 23 T cell receptor beta chains share one sample of origin, sequenced in a study of glioma-infiltrating T cells (TCRdb year 2016). Sequencing was performed on an Illumina MiSeq. TCR alpha and beta CDR3 regions were amplified with the iRepertoire nested amplicon-rescue multiplex PCR (arm-PCR) platform from RNA. The public reads were run again by TCRdb, first through fastp at Q25 and then through MiXCR, and only productive beta chains were kept. Under each unique CDR3 protein, matching rows form one entry showing the most common genes and DNA. The sample data list 160,000 or so distinct CDR3 sequences, and about 47% of these were observed just once. The ten largest clones take up 5.2% of the sample. Sequencing was performed on glioma tissue, nonneoplastic brain tissue, or PBMCs (not recorded which). The receptors stem from a human donor with low-grade glioma or glioblastoma, undergoing nonglioma brain surgery, or in good health (not recorded which).

This clonotype was found a few times. J is TRBJ2-1 and V is TRBV11-2; 8 bases fit TRBD1. Germline CDR1 reads SGHAT; CDR2 reads FQNNGV. This CDR3 region has 14 residues. V shed 1 base, J shed 6 bases, and the junction held 2 bases outside the gene matches. The CDR3 coding sequence is TGTGCCAGCAGCTTAGGAGACAGGGGCAATGAGCAGTTCTTC. It yields the protein CASSLGDRGNEQFF.

This clonotype was counted a single time. A much larger clone lies one base from this, so it may be a read error. The genes are TRBV20-1 and TRBJ2-1; 10 nucleotides align to TRBD1. The ends lost 2 bases at V and 7 bases at J; junction bases unmatched: 2. The CDR3 is made up of 13 amino acids. Germline-derived CDR1 and CDR2 are DFQATT and SNEGSKA (reference sequence). The CDR3 loop is CSARRQGANEQFF. The CDR3 DNA reads TGCAGTGCTAGACGACAGGGGGCGAATGAGCAGTTCTTC.

The chain links TRBV14 to TRBJ2-1, with unresolved D. The CDR3 is made up of 12 amino acids. The V end lost 3 bases, the J end lost 9 bases, and 9 bases lay between the germline ends. Germline CDR1 reads SGHDN; CDR2 reads FVKESK. CDR3 sequence: CASSQQGVEQFF. As DNA, the CDR3 is TGTGCCAGCAGCCAGCAAGGCGTTGAGCAGTTCTTC.

The chain links TRBV28 to TRBJ1-1, with no clear D. The germline CDR1 and CDR2 sequences are MDHEN and SYDVKM. V was pared by 6 bases and J by 1 base, with 12 bases between. The length of the CDR3 is 14 residues. CDR3 protein: CASSLLGRNTEAFF. As DNA, the CDR3 is TGTGCCAGCAGCTTACTGGGTAGGAACACTGAAGCTTTCTTT.

The rearrangement links TRBV11-3 to TRBJ2-1, with D possibly called TRBD1 or TRBD2 (5 bases each). The germline V gene has CDR1 SGHNT and CDR2 YENEEA. There are 16 residues in the CDR3. Trimming shortened V by 1 base and J by 0 bases, and 10 bases separated the two germline ends. The CDR3 region is CASSLGGRLSYNEQFF. CDR3 bases: TGTGCCAGCAGCTTAGGGGGACGGCTCTCCTACAATGAGCAGTTCTTC. The full variable domain, its missing parts supplied by reference TRBV11-3 and TRBJ2-1, is EAGVVQSPRYKIIEKKQPVAFWCNPISGHNTLYWYLQNLGQGPELLIRYENEEAVDDSQLPKDRFSAERLKGVDSTLKIQPAELGDSAVYLCASSLGGRLSYNEQFFGPGTRLTVL.

In its sample, this clonotype was seen many times. The chain recombines TRBV25-1 with TRBJ1-4; unclear D gene. Germline CDR1 is MGHDK and CDR2 is SYGVNS. Trimming left V 2 bases short and J 8 bases short, with 9 bases between. The CDR3 extends over 13 amino acids. The CDR3 sequence is CASSEVGSEKLFF. CDR3 DNA: TGTGCCAGCAGTGAAGTAGGGTCGGAAAAACTGTTTTTT. Together with reference TRBV25-1 and TRBJ1-4, the CDR3 gives the full variable domain: EADIYQTPRYLVIGTGKKITLECSQTMGHDKMYWYQQDPGMELHLIHYSYGVNSTEKGDLSSESTVSRIRTEHFPLTLESARPSHTSQYLCASSEVGSEKLFFGSGTQLSVL.

The rearrangement links TRBV20-1 to TRBJ2-1; 8 bases fit TRBD2. The CDR3 is made up of 15 amino acids. V trimming: 1 base; J trimming: 10 bases; junction bases outside the gene matches: 12. The germline gives CDR1 DFQATT, CDR2 SNEGSKA (reference sequence). As DNA, the CDR3 is TGCAGTGCTAGAGCGCTCCTGGCTAGCGGGCGAGAGCAGTTCTTC. Translating it yields CSARALLASGREQFF.

This clonotype was seen ten or more times. The rearrangement links TRBV24-1 to TRBJ1-1, with D perhaps matching TRBD1 (6 bases). Germline V gives CDR1 KGHDR, CDR2 SFDVKD. The CDR3 loop spans 16 amino acids. The V end lost 4 bases, the J end lost 1 base, and 15 bases lay between the germline ends. CDR3 sequence reads: CATSDPRQAPNTEAFF. CDR3 sequence (DNA): TGTGCCACCAGTGACCCTCGACAGGCTCCGAACACTGAAGCTTTCTTT.

Ten or more counts support this clonotype. This rearrangement joins TRBV20-1 to TRBJ2-1; 7 nucleotides line up with TRBD2. J lost 4 bases, V lost 6 bases, and 9 bases had no gene match. The germline CDR1 and CDR2 sequences are DFQATT and SNEGSKA (reference sequence). The CDR3 spans 14 residues. CDR3 nucleotides: TGCAGTGCCCATGGGGAGGGCCCATACAATGAGCAGTTCTTC. Residues: CSAHGEGPYNEQFF.

This clonotype was recorded only once. This chain links TRBV28 with TRBJ2-7, with 8 bases that match TRBD2. Trimming cost V 5 bases and J 6 bases; bases outside gene matches: 18. Germline CDR1 and CDR2: MDHEN and SYDVKM. CDR3 length: 17 amino acids. CDR3 in DNA: TGTGCCAGCAGTCCGCCGGGACTAGAGGGAGGTCTGGGCGAGCAGTACTTC. Its protein product is CASSPPGLEGGLGEQYF.

This clonotype has just a few counts. V gene TRBV2 combines with J gene TRBJ2-7, with TRBD2 as a possible D gene (6 bases). Germline lookup yields CDR1 SNHLY and CDR2 FYNNEI. The germline V and J ends were trimmed by 7 bases and 3 bases, with 10 bases remaining between them. This CDR3 is built from 12 residues. The CDR3 protein is CASKRESYEQYF. DNA for the CDR3: TGTGCCAGCAAACGGGAGAGCTACGAGCAGTACTTC.

A word on this clonotype: This sequence may be a read error, since a much larger clone differs from it by one base. The V and J genes are TRBV28 and TRBJ2-3, with 7 positions matching TRBD2. Trimming at V came to 6 bases and at J to 3 bases, leaving 15 bases not matched to a gene. CDR1 and CDR2 from the germline V gene are MDHEN and SYDVKM. The CDR3 contains 17 residues. The CDR3 DNA sequence: TGTGCCAGCAGAGAGGGGACTATCGGGAGAATTACAGATACGCAGTATTTT. Its translation is CASREGTIGRITDTQYF.

As concerns this clonotype: A much larger clone lies one base from this, so it may be a read error. This chain joins TRBV3-1 and TRBJ1-2; D call uncertain. From germline, CDR1 is LGHDT and CDR2 YNNKEL (reference sequence). The CDR3 contains 12 residues. The DNA of the CDR3 is TGTGCCAGAAGCCAGTCTATCTATGGCTACACCTTC. Translated: CARSQSIYGYTF.

On this clonotype itself: Just one base apart from a much larger clone, this may be a read error. This chain connects TRBV25-1 to TRBJ2-7, with D tentatively TRBD1 (5 bases). The CDR3 is 15 residues long. Per germline, CDR1 MGHDK and CDR2 SYGVNS. CDR3 residues: CAGSESGDRAYEQYF. DNA of the CDR3: TGTGCCGGCAGTGAATCAGGTGACAGAGCCTACGAGCAGTACTTC.

The chain recombines TRBV19 with TRBJ2-3, with a weak D call TRBD2 (6 bases). The V end lost 5 bases, the J end lost 6 bases, and 18 bases lay between the germline ends. The CDR3 loop spans 15 amino acids. Per the germline V gene, CDR1 is LNHDA and CDR2 is SQIVND (reference sequence). The CDR3 here is CASSDSPTSTDTQYF. As DNA, the CDR3 is TGTGCCAGTAGTGACAGCCCGACTAGTACGGATACGCAGTATTTT.

This clonotype was observed a single time. One base away lies a much larger clone, so this may be a sequencing read error. The V call is TRBV20-1, the J call TRBJ2-7; no clear D. With 1 base removed from V and 5 bases from J, the gap between germline ends came to 9 bases. Germline lookup yields CDR1 DFQATT and CDR2 SNEGSKA (reference sequence). The CDR3 runs 12 residues. As DNA, the CDR3 is TGCAGTGCTAGAGCGGTGGGCGACGAGCAGTACTTC. This sequence encodes CSARAVGDEQYF.

V usage is TRBV28 and J usage is TRBJ1-2, with 7 bases that match TRBD1. There are 14 residues in the CDR3. CDR1 and CDR2 from the germline V gene are MDHEN and SYDVKM. J lost 11 bases, V lost 7 bases, and 16 bases had no gene match. The DNA for the CDR3 is TGTGCCAGCATTAGTCTAGGGGGCAGTTATAGATACACCTTC. Encoded protein: CASISLGGSYRYTF.

This clonotype was observed many times. This sequence joins TRBV6-1 and TRBJ2-3; unclear D gene. The germline V and J ends were trimmed by 8 bases and 6 bases, with 9 bases remaining between them. This CDR3 contains 11 residues. Germline V gene lookup returns CDR1 MNHNS and CDR2 SASEGT. The CDR3 DNA reads as TGTGCCAGCGGGCGACTGGATACGCAGTATTTT. It yields the protein CASGRLDTQYF.

Details on this clonotype: A junction end diverges from the germline sequence, so it may reflect a read error. The V call is TRBV27, the J call TRBJ1-5; D perhaps matches TRBD1 (5 bases). In germline, CDR1 is MNHEY, CDR2 SMNVEV (reference sequence). There are 13 residues in the CDR3. This CDR3 is CGSGADSNQPQHF. CDR3 sequence (DNA): TGTGGCAGCGGGGCGGACAGCAATCAGCCCCAGCATTTT.

As for this clonotype: A clone one base away is much larger, so this may be a read error. CDR3 sequence reads: CASSIDRLLEPKHF. CDR3 DNA sequence: TGTGCCAGTAGTATAGACCGTCTGTTGGAGCCCAAGCATTTT. This rearrangement joins TRBV19 to TRBJ1-5; D ambiguous. The CDR3 covers 14 residues. Germline assignment: CDR1 LNHDA and CDR2 SQIVND (reference sequence).

To note about this clonotype: A much larger clonotype is one base distant, so this may be a read error. The CDR3 sequence: CAMARSTGELFF. CDR3 DNA sequence: TGTGCCATGGCCAGGAGCACCGGGGAGCTGTTTTTT. The gene calls are TRBV10-3 and TRBJ2-2; no reliable D call. From germline, CDR1 is ENHRY and CDR2 SYGVKD. The CDR3 length is 12 residues. The V and J ends lost 9 bases and 4 bases respectively, with 9 bases between them.

This clonotype occurred once. The rearrangement links TRBV10-1 to TRBJ2-1; 9 bases map to TRBD2. J was trimmed by 1 base and V by 3 bases; bases with no gene match: 4. The CDR3 totals 16 residues. Germline lookup yields CDR1 WNHNN and CDR2 SYGVQD (reference sequence). In DNA form, the CDR3 reads TGCGCCAGCAGTGAATCTAGCGGGAAATCCTACAATGAGCAGTTCTTC. Encoded protein: CASSESSGKSYNEQFF.

This clonotype was counted at least ten times. The chain couples TRBV2 to TRBJ1-2; 9 bases map to TRBD1. Germline trimming cut 6 bases from V and 8 bases from J; bases unmatched to any gene: 10. CDR3 length: 14 amino acids. Germline loops: CDR1 SNHLY, CDR2 FYNNEI. The CDR3 sequence: CASSLGTGIRGYTF. The CDR3 DNA follows: TGTGCCAGCAGCCTGGGGACAGGGATCCGGGGCTACACCTTC.